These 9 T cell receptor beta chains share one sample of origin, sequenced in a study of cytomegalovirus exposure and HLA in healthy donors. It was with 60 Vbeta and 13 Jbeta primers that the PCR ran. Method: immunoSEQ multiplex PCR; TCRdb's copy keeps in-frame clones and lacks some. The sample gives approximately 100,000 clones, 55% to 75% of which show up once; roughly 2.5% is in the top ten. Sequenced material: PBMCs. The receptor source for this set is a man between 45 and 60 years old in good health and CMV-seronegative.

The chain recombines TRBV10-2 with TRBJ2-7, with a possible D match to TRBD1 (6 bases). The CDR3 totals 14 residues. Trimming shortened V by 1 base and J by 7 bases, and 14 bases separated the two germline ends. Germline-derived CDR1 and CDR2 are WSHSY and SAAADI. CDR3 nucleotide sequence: TGCGCCAGCAGTGAGTACAGGACAGCGCGGGAGCAGTACTTC. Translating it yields CASSEYRTAREQYF.

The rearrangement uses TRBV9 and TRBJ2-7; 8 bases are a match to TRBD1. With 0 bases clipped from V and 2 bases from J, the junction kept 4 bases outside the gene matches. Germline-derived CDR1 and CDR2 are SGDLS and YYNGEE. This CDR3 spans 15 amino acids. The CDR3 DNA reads TGTGCCAGCAGCGTAGCTGGGACAGGCGCCTACGAGCAGTACTTC. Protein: CASSVAGTGAYEQYF.

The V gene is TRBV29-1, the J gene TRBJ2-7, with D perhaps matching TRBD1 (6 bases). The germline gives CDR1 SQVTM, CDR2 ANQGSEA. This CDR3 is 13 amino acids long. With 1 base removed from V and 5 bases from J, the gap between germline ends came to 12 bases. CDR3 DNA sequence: TGCAGCGTTGAAGGAGGGGGAGTTGACGAGCAGTACTTC. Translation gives CSVEGGGVDEQYF.

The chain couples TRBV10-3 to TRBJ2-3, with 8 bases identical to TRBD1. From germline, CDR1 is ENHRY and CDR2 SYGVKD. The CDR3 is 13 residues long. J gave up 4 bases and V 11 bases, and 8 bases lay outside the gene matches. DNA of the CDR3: TGTGCCGCCACAGGGGGATATTCAGATACGCAGTATTTT. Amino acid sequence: CAATGGYSDTQYF.

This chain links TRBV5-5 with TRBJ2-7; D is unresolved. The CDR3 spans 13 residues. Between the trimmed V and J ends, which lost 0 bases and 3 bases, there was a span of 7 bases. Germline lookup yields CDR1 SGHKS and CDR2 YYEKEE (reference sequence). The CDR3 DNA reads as TGTGCCAGCAGCTTGGGACTCTTCTACGAGCAGTACTTC. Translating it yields CASSLGLFYEQYF.

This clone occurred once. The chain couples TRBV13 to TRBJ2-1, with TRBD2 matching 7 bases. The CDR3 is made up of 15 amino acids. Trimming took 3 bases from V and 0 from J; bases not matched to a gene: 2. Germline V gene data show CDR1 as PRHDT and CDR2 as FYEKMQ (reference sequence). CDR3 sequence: CASSLGGNSYNEQFF. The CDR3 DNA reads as TGTGCCAGCAGCTTGGGGGGGAACTCCTACAATGAGCAGTTCTTC. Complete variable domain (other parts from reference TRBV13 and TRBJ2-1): AAGVIQSPRHLIKEKRETATLKCYPIPRHDTVYWYQQGPGQDPQFLISFYEKMQSDKGSIPDRFSAQQFSDYHSELNMSSLELGDSALYFCASSLGGNSYNEQFFGPGTRLTVL.

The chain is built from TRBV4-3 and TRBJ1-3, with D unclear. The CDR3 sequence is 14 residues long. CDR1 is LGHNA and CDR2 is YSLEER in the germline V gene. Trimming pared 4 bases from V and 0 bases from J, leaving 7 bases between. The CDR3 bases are TGCGCCAGCAGCCCTTCAGTCTCTGGAAACACCATATATTTT. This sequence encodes CASSPSVSGNTIYF.

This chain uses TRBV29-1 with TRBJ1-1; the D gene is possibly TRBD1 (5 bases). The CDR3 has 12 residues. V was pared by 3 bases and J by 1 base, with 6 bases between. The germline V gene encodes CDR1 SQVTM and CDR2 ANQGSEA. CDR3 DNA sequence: TGCAGCGTTGATAGGGGGAACACTGAAGCTTTCTTT. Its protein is CSVDRGNTEAFF.

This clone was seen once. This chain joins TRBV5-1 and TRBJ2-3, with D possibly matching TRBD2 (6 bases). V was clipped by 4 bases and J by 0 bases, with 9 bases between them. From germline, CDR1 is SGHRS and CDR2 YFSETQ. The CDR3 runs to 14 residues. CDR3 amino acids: CASSGGGSTDTQYF. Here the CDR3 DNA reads TGCGCCAGCAGCGGGGGAGGCAGCACAGATACGCAGTATTTT.